The T cell receptor beta chain under discussion was sequenced for a study of human T cells and chemical hapten exposure. In the study overall: 0.01% DPC was applied to the upper back in patch tests, which were read at 6 days.

Germline V gene lookup returns CDR1 SGHTA and CDR2 FQGNSA. The V segment lost 5 bases and the J segment 7 bases; nucleotides outside the gene matches: 10. The CDR3 sequence is 15 residues long. The sample's time point: patch test 3, about 24 weeks after DPC sensitization. Noted treatment: therapeutic diphenylcyclopropenone sensitization with weekly scalp DPC. This clonotype has more than one count but fewer than ten. MiXCR was run by TCRdb on the RACE reads, yielding one entry per CDR3 protein. The data contain around 110,000 distinct CDR3 sequences, 11% of them singletons. The gene calls are TRBV7-2 and TRBJ1-4, with 7 bases fitting TRBD1. The clonotype originates from a woman between 50 and 59 years old with alopecia areata. Some clones in this sample may be carry-over from other donors' samples. The material was whole blood, obtained in connection with sensitization to the hapten diphenylcyclopropenone (DPC). In DNA, the CDR3 is TGTGCCAGCAGCGGGCTACAGGGGCAAGGTGAAAAACTGTTTTTT. It yields the protein CASSGLQGQGEKLFF.